The sequence of this T cell receptor beta chain was determined in a study of blood T cell repertoires in COVID-19. Study context: Whether acute or convalescent, the COVID-19 samples came from the United States, Italy and Spain.

Those who participated ranged in age from roughly 18 to 95 years and resided in roughly 26 US areas. Resolution of symptoms, clearance, or two negative PCRs was present in recovered Cohort 3 donors. The V end was cut by 5 bases, the J end by 1 base, with 9 bases between. CDR1 and CDR2 (germline): SEHNR, FQNEAQ (reference sequence). The CDR3 covers 15 residues. The count of this clone is one. Study processing details: Nucleated cell number was recorded as an estimate derived from reference gene primer amplification. Profiling relied on immunoSEQ multiplex PCR, and the TCRdb table lists in-frame clones only, not all of them. The V and J calls and clone size are taken from that table; D and trimming were inferred from the DNA. The sample holds a few hundred thousand clones, around 90% seen once.

J is TRBJ1-6 and V is TRBV7-9; D gene uncertain. This sequence was found in a woman aged 25 to 39 who had recovered from COVID-19. The sequencing input was PBMCs or T cells enriched from blood (not recorded which). This CDR3 is CASSPPGSYNSPLHF. CDR3 sequence (DNA): TGTGCCAGCAGCCCGCCCGGTTCCTATAATTCACCCCTCCACTTT.